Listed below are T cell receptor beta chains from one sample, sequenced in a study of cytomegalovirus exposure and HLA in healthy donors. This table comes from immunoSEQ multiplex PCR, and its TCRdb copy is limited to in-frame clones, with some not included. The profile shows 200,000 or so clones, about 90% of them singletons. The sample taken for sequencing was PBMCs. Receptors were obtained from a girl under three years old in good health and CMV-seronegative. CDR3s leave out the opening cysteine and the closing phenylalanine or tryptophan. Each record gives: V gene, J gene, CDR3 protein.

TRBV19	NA	ASSMGKDYEQY
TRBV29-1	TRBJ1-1	SVFLRGANTEAF
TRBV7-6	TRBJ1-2	ASSSPGQGIYGYT
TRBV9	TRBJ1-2	ASSVGQGAPYGYT
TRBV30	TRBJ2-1	AWSGGLASSKQF
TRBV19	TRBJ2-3	ASSILGGYTDTQY
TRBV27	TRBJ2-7	ASSLGTSGLTYEQY
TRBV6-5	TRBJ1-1	ASMGDRGVTF
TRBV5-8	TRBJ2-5	ASSTRASEETQY
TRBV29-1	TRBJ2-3	SVEGLGGSTDTQY
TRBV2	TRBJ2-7	ASIVEGGYEQY
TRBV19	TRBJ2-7	ASSPLTGDYEQY
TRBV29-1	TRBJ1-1	SVVRQVNTEAF
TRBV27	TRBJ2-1	ASSLRGLAYNEQF
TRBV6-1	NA	ASSERVSISSYEQY
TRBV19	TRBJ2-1	ASSIPRGSPYNEQF
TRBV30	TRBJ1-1	ASEDTEAF
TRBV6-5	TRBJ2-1	ASSYSRVSSYNEQF
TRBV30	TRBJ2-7	AWSGKGSGYEQY
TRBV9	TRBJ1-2	ASSVAPTNRANYGYT
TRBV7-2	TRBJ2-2	ASSSLGGTGELF
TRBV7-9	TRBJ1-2	SSTPGGGGPIYGYT
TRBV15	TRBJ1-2	ATSRTGDYGYT
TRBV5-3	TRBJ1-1	ARSLGIGLEAF
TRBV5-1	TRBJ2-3	ASSPWTSGTDTQY
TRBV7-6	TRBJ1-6	ASSLIERGNSPLH
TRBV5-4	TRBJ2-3	ASSWLAGGTDTQY
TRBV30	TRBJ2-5	AWSGQQETQY
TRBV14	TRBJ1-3	ASSQDLGSSGNTIY
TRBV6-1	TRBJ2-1	ASSEGLASNEQF
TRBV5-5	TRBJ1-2	ASSLGGANYGYT
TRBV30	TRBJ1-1	AWDKGVSLNTEAF
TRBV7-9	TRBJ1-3	ASSSLRAASGNTIY
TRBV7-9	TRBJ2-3	ASSLDAGGLQDTQY
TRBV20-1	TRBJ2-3	SASVTDTQY
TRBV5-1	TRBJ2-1	ASSTGQENNEQF
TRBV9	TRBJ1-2	ASSVSAGGYT
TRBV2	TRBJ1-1	ASSDHTMNTEAF
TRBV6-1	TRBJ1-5	ASSERDRAKD
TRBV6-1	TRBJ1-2	ASSAYAGINYGYT
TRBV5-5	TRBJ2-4	ASSPGQLAKNIQY
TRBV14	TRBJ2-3	ASSPITGTDTQY
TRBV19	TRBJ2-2	ASKTLPGGRDTGELF
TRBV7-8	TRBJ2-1	ASSFEGLLNEQF
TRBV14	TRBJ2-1	ASSQDRSGKLYNEQF
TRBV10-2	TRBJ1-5	ASGRDTNQPQH
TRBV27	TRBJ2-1	ASTLRGGLYNEQF
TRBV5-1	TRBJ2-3	ASSLMPQGDTQY
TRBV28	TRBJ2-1	ASSFNEQF
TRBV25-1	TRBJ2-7	ASSSGVWSEQY
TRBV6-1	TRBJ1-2	ASSELGGQPAGYT
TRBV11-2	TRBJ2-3	ASSPWGGTDTQY
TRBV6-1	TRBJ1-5	ASISRDTNQPQH
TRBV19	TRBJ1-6	ASSIWTGSPLH
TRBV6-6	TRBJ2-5	ASSYPGQQETQY
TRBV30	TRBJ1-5	AWSVTSRYQPQH
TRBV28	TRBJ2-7	ASSSSSYEQY
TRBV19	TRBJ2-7	ASSNPRGALYEQY
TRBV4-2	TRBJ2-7	ASSQEDGGGYEQY